This T cell receptor beta chain was observed in a study of blood T cells in healthy people across ages. Per sample, extraction of total RNA gave at least 5.5 micrograms in every case. This clonotype was observed at least ten times. CDR3 length: 18 amino acids. J was trimmed by 0 bases and V by 5 bases; bases with no gene match: 8. CDR1 and CDR2 (germline): MNHEY, SMNVEV (reference sequence). Then a second PCR, running roughly 7 to 11 cycles, was carried out with a sample-barcoded 5' primer and a J-beta primer mix. Every cDNA molecule carried a tag from a template-switch adaptor bearing 12 random nucleotides. Using its own MiXCR run on the 5' RACE reads, TCRdb lists one record per CDR3 protein. The sample includes about 400,000 distinct CDR3 sequences, roughly half of them seen just once.

The gene calls are TRBV27 and TRBJ2-6; TRBD1 aligns across 9 bases. Material: blood. The source is a man aged 55 to 70 in good health. CDR3 residues: CASSTDRGSVSGANVLTF. The CDR3 nucleotides read TGTGCCAGCAGTACGGACAGGGGTTCGGTCTCTGGGGCCAACGTCCTGACTTTC.